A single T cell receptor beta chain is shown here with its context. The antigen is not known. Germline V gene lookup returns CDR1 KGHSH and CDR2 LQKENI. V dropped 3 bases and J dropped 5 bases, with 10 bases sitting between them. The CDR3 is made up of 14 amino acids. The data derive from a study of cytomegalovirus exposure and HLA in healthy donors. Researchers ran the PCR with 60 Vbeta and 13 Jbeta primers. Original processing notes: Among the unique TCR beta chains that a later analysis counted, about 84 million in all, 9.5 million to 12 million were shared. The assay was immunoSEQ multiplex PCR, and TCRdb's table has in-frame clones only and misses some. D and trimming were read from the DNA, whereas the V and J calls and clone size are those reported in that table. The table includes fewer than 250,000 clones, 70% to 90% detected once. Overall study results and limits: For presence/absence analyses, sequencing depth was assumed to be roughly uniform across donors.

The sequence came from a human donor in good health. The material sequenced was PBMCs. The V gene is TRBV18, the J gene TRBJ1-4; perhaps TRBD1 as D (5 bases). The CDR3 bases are TGTGCCAGCTCACCTCAGGGAGGGAATGAAAAACTGTTTTTT. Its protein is CASSPQGGNEKLFF.